This TCR beta chain was identified in a study of T-cell memory formation after mild COVID-19. Study-level findings and limits: Largely, contracting CD4+ clones fell within CM and EM, and contracting CD8+ clones within EMRA.

The V end was cut by 4 bases, the J end by 2 bases, with 8 bases between. Germline CDR1 reads SNHLY; CDR2 reads FYNNEI. There are 13 residues in the CDR3. This clonotype was seen more than once but under ten times. The target antigen is unknown. From the 5' RACE reads, TCRdb called clonotypes with MiXCR, one entry per CDR3 protein. The repertoire holds under 250,000 distinct CDR3 sequences, roughly a tenth seen once, with 22% in the top ten. The chain links TRBV2 to TRBJ2-5; no clear D gene. The specimen was PBMCs or a T cell subset sorted from them (not recorded which). The sequence derives from a man aged 18 to 30 who had mild COVID-19 (a few samples of this study predate the infection). Cell type and time point are not known. CDR3 sequence: CASSVNIQETQYF. In DNA, the CDR3 is TGTGCCAGCAGTGTCAACATACAAGAGACCCAGTACTTC.